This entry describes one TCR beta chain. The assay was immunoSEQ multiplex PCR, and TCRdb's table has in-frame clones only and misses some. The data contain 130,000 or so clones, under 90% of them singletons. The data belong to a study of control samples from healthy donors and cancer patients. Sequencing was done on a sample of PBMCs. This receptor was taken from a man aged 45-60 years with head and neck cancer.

The CDR3 sequence is CASSPDGGGGYTF. The CDR3 nucleotides are TGTGCCAGCAGCCCGGACGGCGGTGGTGGCTACACCTTC. The chain recombines TRBV12-3 or TRBV12-4 with TRBJ1-2; no reliable D call. V shed 6 bases and J shed 7 bases, with 15 bases lying between them. The CDR3 contains 13 residues.